This T cell receptor beta chain came from a study of T cells after yellow fever vaccination. Study results and limitations: Subsequent booster samples again held most clones from primary vaccination (96% CD4, over 80% CD8).

On this clonotype: Its antigen remains unidentified.

The CDR3 totals 16 residues. The V and J ends lost 5 bases and 1 base, in that order; junction bases with no gene match: 9. The germline gives CDR1 SGHVS, CDR2 FQNEAQ. TCRdb recomputed calls from the 5' RACE reads with MiXCR, one row per CDR3 protein. Of almost 600,000 distinct CDR3 sequences in the sample, around an eighth were seen once. This chain links TRBV7-8 with TRBJ2-3; 7 nucleotides line up with TRBD1. The input for sequencing was PBMCs, taken on the day of the yellow fever booster vaccination. The sequence was collected from a man aged 30-40 years who received the YFV17D yellow fever vaccine. DNA of the CDR3: TGTGCCAGCAGCGCCCGACAGGGATGGGGCACAGATACGCAGTATTTT. As protein: CASSARQGWGTDTQYF. Drawing the rest from reference TRBV7-8 and TRBJ2-3, the complete variable domain is GAGVSQSPRYKVAKRGQDVALRCDPISGHVSLFWYQQALGQGPEFLTYFQNEAQLDKSGLPSDRFFAERPEGSVSTLKIQRTQQEDSAVYLCASSARQGWGTDTQYFGPGTRLTVL.